This T cell receptor (beta chain) comes out of a study of early T cells in non-severe SARS-CoV-2 infection. Study information: The study sequenced bulk RNA from unsorted whole blood, with chains unpaired. The study, taken as a whole, reports: A preference for anti-spike CD8 responses marked VDJdb matching, which missed private and CD4 specificities.

This clonotype was picked up a small number of times. The antigen is unknown. Trimming at V came to 6 bases and at J to 5 bases, leaving 10 bases not matched to a gene. Germline V CDR1 and CDR2: SEHNR, FQNEAQ (reference sequence). The CDR3 runs to 16 residues. The protocol attached unique molecular identifiers to individual cDNA molecules. Each CDR3 protein gets one entry after TCRdb re-called the 5' RACE reads with MiXCR. The data contain 75,000 to 90,000 distinct CDR3 sequences, 15% of them singletons. This rearrangement joins TRBV7-9 to TRBJ2-3, with TRBD2 matching over 11 bases. The clonotype comes from an adult who was a healthcare worker with PCR-confirmed SARS-CoV-2 infection or an uninfected control (not recorded which). The sequencing sample was made of whole blood. CDR3 amino acids: CASSALSGRAGDTQYF. DNA for the CDR3: TGTGCCAGCAGTGCCCTTAGCGGGAGGGCCGGAGATACGCAGTATTTT.